These 15 T cell receptor beta chains share one sample of origin, sequenced in a study of identical twins. TCRdb re-analysed the 5' RACE reads in MiXCR, keeping a single row per CDR3 protein. In the table there are some 250,000 distinct CDR3 sequences, about an eighth of which are singletons. These records were also assigned to another study, of yellow fever vaccine responses in identical twins.

Input material: memory (CD45RO+) T cells sorted from blood. These receptors were taken from a young woman in good health.

V gene TRBV7-2 combines with J gene TRBJ1-1, with D unclear. Germline CDR1 reads SGHTA; CDR2 reads FQGNSA. V shed 5 bases and J shed 1 base, with 11 bases lying between them. CDR3 length: 14 amino acids. The CDR3 loop is CASSVTNSNTEAFF. CDR3 in DNA: TGTGCCAGCAGCGTCACAAACTCGAACACTGAAGCTTTCTTT. The full variable domain, rest sourced from reference TRBV7-2 and TRBJ1-1, is GAGVSQSPSNKVTEKGKDVELRCDPISGHTALYWYRQSLGQGLEFLIYFQGNSAPDKSGLPSDRFSAERTGGSVSTLTIQRTQQEDSAVYLCASSVTNSNTEAFFGQGTRLTVV.

This clonotype was counted many times. The V call is TRBV29-1, the J call TRBJ2-1; D may be TRBD2 (6 bases). Germline CDR1 SQVTM, CDR2 ANQGSEA. V lost 6 bases and J 3 bases, leaving 15 bases between the germline ends. The CDR3 length is 14 residues. The CDR3 nucleotides read TGCAGCGTGAAAACCAGGGAGGTCTACAATGAGCAGTTCTTC. It encodes CSVKTREVYNEQFF.

The rearrangement links TRBV6-1 to TRBJ1-2; maybe TRBD1 (6 bases). The CDR3 totals 13 residues. Per the germline V gene, CDR1 is MNHNS and CDR2 is SASEGT. Trimming cost V 6 bases and J 3 bases, with 11 bases left between them. CDR3: CASRGQWDYGYTF. DNA for the CDR3: TGTGCCAGCAGAGGACAGTGGGACTATGGCTACACCTTC.

This chain joins TRBV30 and TRBJ2-7, with D perhaps TRBD2 (6 bases). Germline V gene sequence: CDR1 GTSNPN, CDR2 SVGIG (reference sequence). Trimming removed 4 bases at V and 0 bases at J, with 7 bases between. The CDR3 extends over 12 amino acids. The CDR3 DNA reads TGTGCCTGGACTAGCGCCTCCTACGAGCAGTACTTC. Protein product: CAWTSASYEQYF.

V usage is TRBV20-1 and J usage is TRBJ2-3, with 10 bases lining up with TRBD2. This CDR3 has 12 amino acids. The germline V gene encodes CDR1 DFQATT and CDR2 SNEGSKA (reference sequence). Trimming at V came to 3 bases and at J to 13 bases, leaving 7 bases not matched to a gene. The CDR3 region is CSASLTSGEEYF. The CDR3 DNA is TGCAGTGCTAGTTTAACTAGCGGGGAGGAGTATTTT.

This chain links TRBV9 with TRBJ1-1; D call uncertain. Per germline, CDR1 SGDLS and CDR2 YYNGEE. The CDR3 is made up of 17 amino acids. Trimming shortened V by 0 bases and J by 6 bases, and 21 bases separated the two germline ends. The CDR3 DNA sequence: TGTGCCAGCAGCGTAGCGAGCGGGAGGGTGAATAGCGCTGAAGCTTTCTTT. This codes for CASSVASGRVNSAEAFF.

This clonotype was counted many times. The J gene is TRBJ1-2, the V gene TRBV5-1; D gene unclear. The CDR3 spans 13 residues. V was cut by 5 bases and J by 8 bases, with 16 bases left in between. The germline CDR1 and CDR2 sequences are SGHRS and YFSETQ. CDR3 coding DNA: TGCGCCAGCAGACCGGACGGGGTGGACGGCTACACCTTC. Translated: CASRPDGVDGYTF.

In this sample, this clonotype turned up many times. The chain carries TRBV12-3 or TRBV12-4 and TRBJ2-6, with no clear D. CDR3 length: 14 residues. Trimming shortened V by 5 bases and J by 0 bases, and 5 bases separated the two germline ends. The CDR3 sequence: CASSGNSGANVLTF. The CDR3 DNA reads TGTGCCAGCAGTGGGAACTCTGGGGCCAACGTCCTGACTTTC.

This clonotype was recorded a few times. This sequence joins TRBV11-1 and TRBJ2-1, with D tentatively TRBD2 (5 bases). This CDR3 is 14 amino acids long. V lost 11 bases, J lost 0 bases, and 14 bases lay in between. Germline CDR1 is SGHAT and CDR2 is FQDESV (reference sequence). CDR3 nucleotide sequence: TGTGCCTCGTTACGGGGTAGCTCCTACAATGAGCAGTTCTTC. This codes for CASLRGSSYNEQFF.

This clonotype was observed a handful of times. The chain recombines TRBV5-6 with TRBJ2-2, with TRBD1 matching over 7 bases. V lost 4 bases and J lost 1; bases outside the gene matches: 10. This CDR3 is built from 17 residues. CDR1 SGHDT and CDR2 YYEEEE come from the germline V gene. CDR3: CASSPAGRTGNTGELFF. The CDR3 region has the DNA TGTGCCAGCAGCCCGGCCGGAAGGACAGGGAACACCGGGGAGCTGTTTTTT.

This chain uses TRBV7-9 with TRBJ1-1, with D hard to call. The CDR3 is 17 amino acids. The germline V and J ends were trimmed by 0 bases and 0 bases, with 14 bases remaining between them. In germline, CDR1 is SEHNR, CDR2 FQNEAQ (reference sequence). The CDR3 here is CASSLAEGTILNTEAFF. The CDR3 DNA is TGTGCCAGCAGCTTAGCGGAGGGCACTATATTGAACACTGAAGCTTTCTTT.

This clonotype was counted between two and nine times. J is TRBJ2-7 and V is TRBV12-3 or TRBV12-4, with TRBD2 as a possible D gene (6 bases). CDR3 length: 13 residues. With 6 bases removed from V and 7 bases from J, the gap between germline ends came to 16 bases. CDR3 in DNA: TGTGCCAGCAGCGGACGGACGGGAGAAGAGCAGTACTTC. Translated: CASSGRTGEEQYF.

This clonotype was recorded a few times. The rearrangement uses TRBV4-1 and TRBJ2-7; 9 nucleotides line up with TRBD2. After removal of 1 base from V and 4 bases from J, the junction contained 8 bases not matched to a gene. Looked up from germline, CDR1 is MGHRA and CDR2 is YSYEKL. CDR3 length: 16 residues. The chain's CDR3 is CASSQGRSSGVYEQYF. The CDR3 DNA sequence: TGCGCCAGCAGCCAAGGCCGGTCTAGCGGGGTTTACGAGCAGTACTTC.

This clonotype was seen a handful of times. J is TRBJ2-3 and V is TRBV3-1, with D maybe TRBD2 (6 bases). V lost 4 bases to trimming and J lost 8 bases, with 22 bases between them. Germline V CDR1 and CDR2: LGHDT, YNNKEL (reference sequence). The CDR3 loop spans 16 amino acids. The CDR3 nucleotides are TGTGCCAGCAGCCTCGGGGTGGGACTCCGCGGCGGTACGCAGTATTTT. Encoded protein: CASSLGVGLRGGTQYF.

This clonotype was seen only a few times. The rearrangement uses TRBV6-2 or TRBV6-3 and TRBJ2-1, with 9 positions matching TRBD1. Germline CDR1 MNHEY, CDR2 SVGEGT. The J segment lost 4 bases and the V segment lost 6 bases, leaving 7 bases of the junction unmatched. The CDR3 consists of 15 residues. This CDR3 reads CASRDTGGKYNEQFF. Here the CDR3 DNA reads TGTGCCAGCAGGGATACAGGGGGCAAATACAATGAGCAGTTCTTC.